The 19 T cell receptor beta chains reported below all come from one sample, sequenced in a study of T cell repertoires in cytomegalovirus infection. TCRdb re-called the reads through MiXCR, storing one row per CDR3 protein. The sample has 200,000 or so distinct CDR3 sequences; 28% are singletons. The sequenced sample was PBMCs. Receptors originate from a human donor in good health (CMV status not recorded). Some clones in this sample may be carry-over from other donors' samples.

V and J are TRBV7-2 and TRBJ2-5, with 7 positions matching TRBD2. The ends lost 4 bases at V and 3 bases at J; junction bases unmatched: 5. The CDR3 length is 14 residues. Germline CDR1 and CDR2: SGHTA and FQGNSA. CDR3 in amino acids: CASSSPGLKETQYF. For the CDR3, the DNA is TGTGCCAGCAGCTCTCCGGGACTAAAAGAGACCCAGTACTTC.

This clonotype was found a few times. J is TRBJ2-7 and V is TRBV19; possibly TRBD1 for D (6 bases). CDR3 length equals 14 residues. Germline V CDR1 and CDR2: LNHDA, SQIVND (reference sequence). Trimming took 5 bases from V and 5 from J, leaving 16 bases between them. CDR3 nucleotides: TGTGCCAGTAGTCCCGGACAGCTCCTCCACGAGCAGTACTTC. This gives the protein CASSPGQLLHEQYF.

Comment on this clonotype: This may come from a read error, since a much larger clone is one base off. This chain connects TRBV28 to TRBJ1-2, with D maybe TRBD1 (5 bases). V dropped 8 bases and J dropped 4 bases, with 17 bases sitting between them. There are 14 residues in the CDR3. CDR1 MDHEN and CDR2 SYDVKM come from the germline V gene. CDR3 sequence reads: CASRWWTGGYGYTF. CDR3 DNA: TGTGCCAGCCGCTGGTGGACGGGGGGCTATGGCTACACCTTC.

The chain joins TRBV7-8 to TRBJ2-1, with 9 nucleotides matching TRBD1. This CDR3 is 14 amino acids long. The V gene's germline CDR1 is SGHVS and CDR2 FQNEAQ. Losses at the gene ends were 9 bases for V and 4 bases for J; bases not matched to a gene: 7. The chain's CDR3 is CASATGTGYNEQFF. The CDR3 DNA reads as TGTGCCAGTGCGACCGGGACAGGGTACAATGAGCAGTTCTTC.

This clonotype was seen ten or more times. The V gene is TRBV7-2, the J gene TRBJ2-2; 7 nucleotides line up with TRBD1. The CDR3 covers 16 residues. The ends lost 3 bases at V and 5 bases at J; junction bases unmatched: 9. The germline V gene has CDR1 SGHTA and CDR2 FQGNSA. This CDR3 is CASSFIKGARTGELFF. CDR3 DNA sequence: TGTGCCAGCAGCTTTATAAAGGGGGCGCGAACCGGGGAGCTGTTTTTT. Drawing the rest from reference TRBV7-2 and TRBJ2-2, the complete variable domain is GAGVSQSPSNKVTEKGKDVELRCDPISGHTALYWYRQSLGQGLEFLIYFQGNSAPDKSGLPSDRFSAERTGGSVSTLTIQRTQQEDSAVYLCASSFIKGARTGELFFGEGSRLTVL.

This clonotype turned up a few times. The gene calls are TRBV6-2 or TRBV6-3 and TRBJ2-7; D is unclear. Trimming left V 6 bases short and J 2 bases short, with 5 bases between. This CDR3 has 11 amino acids. CDR1 and CDR2 (germline): MNHEY, SVGEGT. CDR3 loop: CASRSTYEQYF. The CDR3 DNA reads TGTGCCAGCAGGTCCACCTACGAGCAGTACTTC.

CDR3 DNA sequence: TGTGCCAGCAGCTTTATGAGGAACACCGGGGAGCTGTTTTTT. It specifies CASSFMRNTGELFF. The chain has TRBV7-2 and TRBJ2-2; D call uncertain. Germline CDR1 is SGHTA and CDR2 is FQGNSA. V lost 3 bases and J 1 base, leaving 6 bases between the germline ends. The CDR3 contains 14 residues.

This sequence joins TRBV7-9 and TRBJ1-1, with a possible D match to TRBD1 (5 bases). CDR3 length: 15 residues. In germline, CDR1 is SEHNR, CDR2 FQNEAQ (reference sequence). V lost 1 base and J 0 bases, leaving 9 bases between the germline ends. The CDR3 protein is CASSLGRALNTEAFF. The CDR3 DNA reads TGTGCCAGCAGCTTAGGCAGGGCCCTGAACACTGAAGCTTTCTTT.

This chain uses TRBV7-6 with TRBJ2-1, with a tentative D call TRBD2 (6 bases). V was shortened by 3 bases and J by 0 bases, with 15 bases between the two germline ends. Per the germline V gene, CDR1 is SGHVS and CDR2 is FNYEAQ. The CDR3 runs 17 residues. CDR3 DNA: TGTGCCAGCAGCTTCCTCGTTAGCGGAAGCTCCTACAATGAGCAGTTCTTC. Protein: CASSFLVSGSSYNEQFF.

This chain joins TRBV4-2 and TRBJ2-1; a weak D match, TRBD2 (7 bases). CDR1 is LGHNA, CDR2 YNFKEQ, per germline. This CDR3 has 15 amino acids. Trimming took 2 bases from V and 5 from J, leaving 13 bases between them. The CDR3 region is CASSQPGGGHNEQFF. The DNA for the CDR3 is TGTGCCAGCAGCCAACCGGGGGGCGGTCACAATGAGCAGTTCTTC.

Turning to this clonotype: An end of the junction differs from the germline gene, which may be a read error. CDR3 nucleotide sequence: TGTGCTAGCAGCTTCAAAAATTGGGGTGGGAAGACCCAGTACTTC. Translation gives CASSFKNWGGKTQYF. This chain links TRBV7-7 with TRBJ2-5; D remains ambiguous. CDR3 length equals 15 residues. CDR1 is SSHAT and CDR2 is FNYEAQ in the germline V gene (reference sequence).

The chain recombines TRBV12-3 or TRBV12-4 with TRBJ2-5, with no clear D. This CDR3 is 13 amino acids long. V lost 6 bases and J 7 bases, leaving 15 bases between the germline ends. CDR3 protein: CASSLGSKGTQYF. Written as DNA, the CDR3 is TGTGCCAGCAGCCTAGGCAGTAAGGGGACCCAGTACTTC.

This clonotype came up many times. J is TRBJ1-1 and V is TRBV7-2; D unclear. The V gene's germline CDR1 is SGHTA and CDR2 FQGNSA. Trimming cost V 1 base and J 0 bases, with 15 bases left between them. The CDR3 is 17 residues long. The CDR3 protein is CASSLGRQSYMNTEAFF. In DNA, the CDR3 is TGTGCCAGCAGCTTAGGTAGGCAGAGCTACATGAACACTGAAGCTTTCTTT.

This clonotype was detected ten times or more. The gene calls are TRBV11-2 and TRBJ1-3; D remains unclear. The CDR3 runs to 13 residues. Germline CDR1 SGHAT, CDR2 FQNNGV. Trimming took 5 bases from V and 1 from J, leaving 6 bases between them. CDR3 DNA: TGTGCCAGCAGCCCCCAATCTGGAAACACCATATATTTT. Residues: CASSPQSGNTIYF.

This chain uses TRBV4-1 with TRBJ2-1; D is unclear. The CDR3 has 16 amino acids. The V gene lost 1 base and the J gene lost 5 bases, with 15 bases spanning the gap. The germline gives CDR1 MGHRA, CDR2 YSYEKL. The CDR3 DNA sequence: TGCGCCAGCAGCCAAGCCCCTACTCGCCTGGACAATGAGCAGTTCTTC. Protein sequence: CASSQAPTRLDNEQFF.

The chain combines TRBV20-1 with TRBJ2-3, with 9 nucleotides matching TRBD1. V dropped 4 bases and J dropped 0; count of bases not matched to a gene: 11. The CDR3 totals 17 residues. Looked up from germline, CDR1 is DFQATT and CDR2 is SNEGSKA (reference sequence). CDR3 nucleotide sequence: TGCAGTGCTATCTATCCCACCGGGACAGGGAGCACAGATACGCAGTATTTT. It is translated as CSAIYPTGTGSTDTQYF.

This clonotype was counted only a few times. V usage is TRBV7-3 and J usage is TRBJ1-1; weak D call: TRBD1 (6 bases). Germline V gene lookup returns CDR1 SGHTA and CDR2 FQGTGA. CDR3 size: 13 residues. The V end was cut by 1 base, the J end by 13 bases, with 16 bases between. Here the CDR3 reads CASSLKRGGPFFF. The CDR3 bases are TGTGCCAGCAGCTTAAAACGGGGGGGGCCGTTTTTCTTT.

This clonotype was observed a few times. This rearrangement joins TRBV5-1 to TRBJ2-1; 8 positions agree with TRBD1. This CDR3 comprises 15 residues. Trimming took 4 bases from V and 2 from J; bases not matched to a gene: 5. CDR1 is SGHRS and CDR2 is YFSETQ in the germline V gene. CDR3 residues: CASSQTGVPYNEQFF. DNA of the CDR3: TGCGCCAGCAGCCAGACAGGGGTACCCTACAATGAGCAGTTCTTC.

The chain has TRBV10-3 and TRBJ1-4; 7 nucleotides agree with TRBD1. CDR1 ENHRY and CDR2 SYGVKD come from the germline V gene. V dropped 10 bases and J dropped 7; count of bases not matched to a gene: 9. The CDR3 is 13 residues long. The CDR3 DNA follows: TGTGCCACCAGACAGGGATTGGGTGAAAAACTGTTTTTT. Amino acids: CATRQGLGEKLFF.